These 18 T cell receptor beta chains originate from one sample sequenced in a study of vaccination effects on CD4 cells after COVID-19. When more than 9 days of culture had elapsed, CD4+ T cells were isolated. Sequencing was performed with immunoSEQ multiplex PCR; in TCRdb, only in-frame clones are kept and a portion is missing. The table lists tens of thousands of clones, roughly three quarters of them singletons. These receptors have no known antigen. Sequences were derived from CD4+ T cells from PBMCs cultured without peptide, sampled before COVID-19 vaccination. These receptors all stem from a human donor who received a COVID-19 vaccine.

The rearrangement uses TRBV9 and TRBJ2-6; D gene uncertain. The CDR3 is made up of 15 amino acids. Germline CDR1 reads SGDLS; CDR2 reads YYNGEE. The V end lost 4 bases, the J end lost 0 bases, and 8 bases lay between the germline ends. As DNA, the CDR3 is TGTGCCAGCAGCCAACTAAGCTCTGGGGCCAACGTCCTGACTTTC. It is translated as CASSQLSSGANVLTF.

This clone has only one observation. The chain links TRBV27 to TRBJ1-5; D unresolved. V lost 6 bases and J lost 3, with 12 bases in between. Germline V gene sequence: CDR1 MNHEY, CDR2 SMNVEV (reference sequence). The CDR3 totals 14 residues. The CDR3 region is CASSSLLYNQPQHF. DNA of the CDR3: TGTGCCAGCAGCTCACTGTTATACAATCAGCCCCAGCATTTT.

V gene TRBV30 combines with J gene TRBJ1-5, with a tentative D call TRBD1 (5 bases). This CDR3 has 14 amino acids. The germline V gene has CDR1 GTSNPN and CDR2 SVGIG (reference sequence). V lost 5 bases and J lost 4, with 15 bases in between. The CDR3 DNA follows: TGTGCCTGGGACACGGGACTTCAAAATCAGCCCCAGCATTTT. This sequence encodes CAWDTGLQNQPQHF.

The rearrangement joins TRBV6-6 to TRBJ2-2, with 7 nucleotides matching TRBD1. Losses at the gene ends were 6 bases for V and 0 bases for J; bases not matched to a gene: 4. Germline assignment: CDR1 MNHNY and CDR2 SVGAGI (reference sequence). CDR3 length equals 15 residues. The CDR3 protein is CASRDGTANTGELFF. DNA of the CDR3: TGTGCCAGCAGGGACGGGACAGCGAACACCGGGGAGCTGTTTTTT.

The chain couples TRBV10-2 to TRBJ2-3; 11 bases line up with TRBD2. The ends lost 8 bases at V and 5 bases at J; junction bases unmatched: 3. CDR3 length: 13 residues. Germline V gives CDR1 WSHSY, CDR2 SAAADI. The CDR3 region has the DNA TGCGCCAGCGGCGGGACTAGCGGAGATACGCAGTATTTT. This sequence encodes CASGGTSGDTQYF.

The genes are TRBV19 and TRBJ1-3, with D maybe TRBD1 (5 bases). V was trimmed by 4 bases and J by 2 bases, leaving 12 bases between them. CDR1 is LNHDA, CDR2 SQIVND, per germline (reference sequence). The CDR3 spans 15 residues. In DNA, the CDR3 is TGTGCCAGTAGTACCGGGACGGATACTGGAAACACCATATATTTT. It codes for CASSTGTDTGNTIYF.

The V gene is TRBV25-1, the J gene TRBJ1-5; D is unclear. Germline loops: CDR1 MGHDK, CDR2 SYGVNS. The V end was cut by 4 bases, the J end by 0 bases, with 7 bases between. The CDR3 covers 14 residues. CDR3 in DNA: TGTGCCAGCAGTGGCCCAAATAGCAATCAGCCCCAGCATTTT. Translation gives CASSGPNSNQPQHF.

In this sample, this clone turned up once. This sequence joins TRBV15 and TRBJ2-5; a possible D gene is TRBD2 (6 bases). The V end was cut by 0 bases, the J end by 5 bases, with 19 bases between. CDR1 is LNHNV and CDR2 is YYDKDF in the germline V gene (reference sequence). CDR3 length equals 17 residues. The DNA of the CDR3 is TGTGCCACCAGCAGAGATCGCGGGAACAATCCGGGGGAGACCCAGTACTTC. As protein: CATSRDRGNNPGETQYF. The whole variable domain, filled in from reference TRBV15 and TRBJ2-5, reads DAMVIQNPRYQVTQFGKPVTLSCSQTLNHNVMYWYQQKSSQAPKLLFHYYDKDFNNEADTPDNFQSRRPNTSFCFLDIRSPGLGDTAMYLCATSRDRGNNPGETQYFGPGTRLLVL.

The chain combines TRBV19 with TRBJ2-5; TRBD2 matches at 14 bases. The CDR3 loop spans 15 amino acids. V trimming: 7 bases; J trimming: 5 bases; junction bases outside the gene matches: 6. Germline assignment: CDR1 LNHDA and CDR2 SQIVND (reference sequence). The CDR3 protein is CASNGLAGGRETQYF. The CDR3 bases are TGTGCCAGTAACGGACTAGCGGGGGGCCGGGAGACCCAGTACTTC. Using reference TRBV19 and TRBJ2-5 for the parts outside the CDR3, the full variable domain is DGGITQSPKYLFRKEGQNVTLSCEQNLNHDAMYWYRQDPGQGLRLIYYSQIVNDFQKGDIAEGYSVSREKKESFPLTVTSAQKNPTAFYLCASNGLAGGRETQYFGPGTRLLVL.

The sample holds one count of this clone. This chain uses TRBV30 with TRBJ1-2, with D possibly being TRBD1 (6 bases). With 4 bases removed from V and 6 bases from J, the gap between germline ends came to 27 bases. Germline lookup yields CDR1 GTSNPN and CDR2 SVGIG (reference sequence). This CDR3 contains 17 residues. The CDR3: CAWTISPKETGFHGYTF. CDR3 bases: TGTGCCTGGACCATAAGCCCCAAAGAGACAGGATTTCATGGCTACACCTTC.

This clone appeared once. This chain links TRBV2 with TRBJ2-1; the match to TRBD2 covers 9 bases. The V segment lost 7 bases and the J segment 9 bases; nucleotides outside the gene matches: 13. In germline, CDR1 is SNHLY, CDR2 FYNNEI. The length of the CDR3 is 15 residues. The CDR3 DNA is TGTGCCAGCAAGGTCCGGGCGGGGGGGCCTAGTGAGCAGTTCTTC. Amino acids: CASKVRAGGPSEQFF.

This chain links TRBV27 with TRBJ2-5; D possibly uses TRBD1 or TRBD2 (5 bases each). Germline values: CDR1 MNHEY, CDR2 SMNVEV (reference sequence). Trimming took 6 bases from V and 5 from J, leaving 16 bases between them. The CDR3 totals 14 residues. The chain's CDR3 is CASRSVAWGETQYF. In nucleotides, the CDR3 is TGTGCCAGCAGGTCGGTGGCGTGGGGGGAGACCCAGTACTTC.

The chain uses TRBV6-5 and TRBJ2-1; D is undetermined. With 2 bases removed from V and 5 bases from J, the gap between germline ends came to 10 bases. The CDR3 is 14 residues long. Germline V lookup: CDR1 MNHEY, CDR2 SVGAGI. CDR3 amino acids: CASSYLRLNNEQFF. CDR3 sequence (DNA): TGTGCCAGCAGTTACCTCCGCTTAAACAATGAGCAGTTCTTC.

The V and J genes are TRBV5-1 and TRBJ2-5; D is undetermined. V was shortened by 1 base and J by 2 bases, with 6 bases between the two germline ends. The CDR3 has 13 amino acids. CDR1 is SGHRS, CDR2 YFSETQ, per germline. Here the CDR3 reads CASSLRLQETQYF. Here the CDR3 DNA reads TGCGCCAGCAGCTTGAGGCTGCAAGAGACCCAGTACTTC.

The chain is built from TRBV3-1 (or the pseudogene TRBV3-2) and TRBJ1-1, with D hard to call. The CDR3 spans 14 residues. V was clipped by 2 bases and J by 4 bases, with 11 bases between them. Per germline, CDR1 LGHDT and CDR2 YNNKEL (reference sequence). The CDR3 here is CASSQPGGSTEAFF. The CDR3 nucleotides read TGTGCCAGCAGCCAACCGGGAGGGAGCACTGAAGCTTTCTTT.

The chain couples TRBV19 to TRBJ1-2; D not resolved. The V gene lost 5 bases and the J gene lost 6 bases, with 10 bases spanning the gap. The CDR3 has 12 residues. Germline CDR1 and CDR2: LNHDA and SQIVND (reference sequence). The CDR3 sequence: CASSSRYDGYTF. The CDR3 DNA follows: TGTGCCAGTAGTTCCCGCTATGATGGCTACACCTTC.

The chain joins TRBV7-6 to TRBJ2-7; 8 bases match TRBD1. After removal of 5 bases from V and 0 bases from J, the junction contained 12 bases not matched to a gene. Germline assignment: CDR1 SGHVS and CDR2 FNYEAQ. The CDR3 has 17 residues. In DNA form, the CDR3 reads TGTGCCAGCAGCCGTCCCCCCAGGGGGCCGAGCTCCTACGAGCAGTACGTC. Encoded protein: CASSRPPRGPSSYEQYV.

This clone was recorded a few times. The rearrangement uses TRBV19 and TRBJ1-2; TRBD1 might be the D (6 bases). Germline values: CDR1 LNHDA, CDR2 SQIVND (reference sequence). Trimming left V 5 bases short and J 4 bases short, with 14 bases between. This CDR3 region has 14 residues. The CDR3 DNA sequence: TGTGCCAGTAGTCTATCGACAGGCTTCTATGGCTACACCTTC. Its translation is CASSLSTGFYGYTF.